This T cell receptor beta chain was recorded in a study of blood T cell repertoires in COVID-19. Study context: Collection of acute and convalescent COVID-19 samples took place in the United States, Italy and Spain. Sources were T cells, B-cell-depleted T cells, or PBMCs; the material itself was cDNA or gDNA.

Per the study methods: Amplification from reference gene primers served as the basis for estimated nucleated cell counts. Produced via immunoSEQ multiplex PCR; TCRdb's table is partial and in-frame only. From that table come the V and J calls and clone size; the DNA was used to work out D and trimming. The sample has 150,000 to 200,000 clones, around 80% seen once. Material: peripheral blood. The clonotype comes from a woman older than 75 with active or convalescent COVID-19.

CDR3 bases: TGTGCCAGCAGGGCAGGGTCCGGCGGCTATGGCTACACCTTC. Translated: CASRAGSGGYGYTF. This rearrangement joins TRBV2 to TRBJ1-2; weak D call: TRBD1 (5 bases). The germline CDR1 and CDR2 sequences are SNHLY and FYNNEI. Trimming shortened V by 6 bases and J by 4 bases, and 15 bases separated the two germline ends. The CDR3 consists of 14 residues.